The clone carrying this TCR beta chain was counted a few times. The antigen remains undetermined. The data were obtained in a study of T cell repertoires in aging, cancer and after chemotherapy. Study-wide findings and caveats: The repertoire data cannot show anything about immunological memory following chemotherapy. Healthy donors lost TCR diversity with age mainly through richness, cancer patients through richness and evenness. Age-matched healthy donors had significantly more diverse, less clonal blood TCR repertoires than untreated cancer patients.

Peripheral blood genomic DNA, not sorted cells or RNA, was the template. A mixed TRB-A/B primer pool amplified rearranged TRB by multiplex touch-down PCR. Each CDR3 protein gets one entry after TCRdb re-called the multiplex PCR reads with MiXCR. Of over 10,000 distinct CDR3 sequences in the sample, around 23% are singletons; the top ten hold 48%. Specimen: blood. The source of this sequence is a human donor in good health.

CDR3 coding DNA: TGTGCCAGCAGAAAGACTGGGACAGGGGGTGGCTACACCTTC. Its translation is CASRKTGTGGGYTF. The chain joins TRBV12-3 or TRBV12-4 to TRBJ1-2, with 11 bases that match TRBD1. The CDR3 totals 14 residues. Trimming cost V 6 bases and J 7 bases; bases outside gene matches: 7.